This record concerns one T cell receptor (beta chain) sequence. The specificity of this receptor is unknown. Base qualities are missing; no much larger clone stands one base away. The data were obtained in a study of T-cell memory formation after mild COVID-19 (dated by TCRdb to the early 2020s). Broadly, across the study: Most TCR sequence clusters were specific to one of the two donors. In two donors, T-cell clones that expanded and contracted after mild COVID-19 were followed by sequencing TCRalpha and TCRbeta repertoires longitudinally. The cohort comprised two young, previously healthy adult volunteers, one female and one male.

For this chain, trimming is 2 bases at the V end and 2 bases at the J end, and the number of junction bases without a gene match is 2. Taken from the germline V gene, the CDR1 and CDR2 loops are KGHSH and LQKENI. The CDR3 has 14 amino acids, counting the end cysteine and phenylalanine. Solely the CDR3 DNA is kept, with 42 bases framed from the first base. Ficoll-Paque density gradient centrifugation was used to isolate PBMCs. Sequencing relied on an Illumina NovaSeq 6000. TCRalpha and TCRbeta cDNA libraries were constructed by 5'RACE with constant-segment primers, with sample barcodes and unique molecular identifiers being introduced. RNA was extracted from every sample with Trizol reagent. Libraries were amplified in two PCR steps, with a second sample barcode and Illumina TruSeq adapters added in the second step. Sequencing of libraries was performed on an Illumina NovaSeq with 2 x 150 bp paired-end reads. In the authors' own workflow: With migec v1.2.7, reads were demultiplexed and then collapsed into UMI-guided consensus sequences. With mixcr v2.1.11, UMI consensuses were aligned to TRA and TRB V and J templates and assembled into clonotypes. A clonotype was counted as expanded or contracted only when both edgeR and NoisET called the clonotype significant, with the noise models trained on biological replicates. edgeR calls used a false discovery rate-adjusted p below 0.01 and a log2 fold-change threshold of 1. As an exploratory analysis of dynamics, max-normalized trajectories of the 1000 most abundant clonotypes were examined by PCA with hierarchical clustering. Separately sequenced CD4+ and CD8+ repertoires were used to assign a CD4 or CD8 phenotype to each responding clone. TCRdb reran the public reads through fastp at Q25 and MiXCR, keeping productive beta chains. Records with the same CDR3 protein are collapsed into one entry carrying the most frequent genes and DNA. The V and J calls and clone size are TCRdb's, not the authors'. Within this sample are about 110,000 distinct CDR3 sequences, with 18% of them counted one time only. The ten largest clones take up approximately 5% of the sample.

What the study reported, not specific to this receptor: Contracting CD4+ clones were located mainly in the CM and EM memory subsets, whereas CD8+ clones were found to be enriched in EMRA. The study covered only two mild cases, and larger cohorts including severe cases with pre-infection samples were considered necessary. SARS-CoV-2 specificity of the second-wave clones peaking on day 37 was not confirmed. From day 15 to 85, contracting clones showed balanced CD4/CD8 phenotypes, whereas a second wave of clones that expanded from day 15 to 37 leaned towards CD4+. Some responding clones were detected in pre-infection memory, suggesting pre-existing cross-reactive memory T cells joined the SARS-CoV-2 response.

This sequence uses TRBV18 and TRBJ1-2; a stretch of 7 junction bases matches TRBD1. The sequencing input was PBMCs or a T cell subset sorted from them (not recorded which). The sequence was collected from a man younger than 30 who had mild COVID-19 (a few samples of this study predate the infection). The sample titles of this study are shuffled in the database, so cell type and time point are left out; the donor was told from shared clones. In nucleotides, the sequence is TGTGCCAGCTCACCAGGGACAGAGAACTATGGCTACACCTTC. It is translated as CASSPGTENYGYTF.